This T cell receptor beta chain is from a study of T cells in Graves' hyperthyroidism and ophthalmopathy. A word on this clonotype: Its specificity is not known. At one end the junction does not follow the germline gene, possibly because of a read error.

Study outcomes and limitations: With a median lead of roughly 6.8 months before onset, the model predicted ophthalmopathy. Also found in blood were most expanded thyroid clonotypes above 0.001. Ophthalmopathy stood apart from stable hyperthyroidism in a 13 V-J model.

Researchers took RNA transcripts and amplified the TCR beta CDR3 regions from them. The HTBI set primed first-round TCR CDR3 RT-PCR. Each CDR3 protein is one row after TCRdb ran MiXCR on the multiplex PCR reads. Here the sample spans a few hundred thousand distinct CDR3 sequences, 16% being singletons. CDR1 and CDR2 from the germline V gene are MNHEY and SMNVEV (reference sequence). CDR3 length: 14 residues. PBMCs stemmed from less than 13 ml fresh peripheral blood. V gene TRBV27 combines with J gene TRBJ1-5; the match to TRBD1 covers 9 bases. The sample consisted of blood. The receptor was derived from a middle-aged woman with Graves' ophthalmopathy. The CDR3 loop is CTSSLGQGNQPQHF. The DNA for the CDR3 is TGTACCAGCAGTTTAGGACAGGGGAATCAGCCCCAGCATTTT.